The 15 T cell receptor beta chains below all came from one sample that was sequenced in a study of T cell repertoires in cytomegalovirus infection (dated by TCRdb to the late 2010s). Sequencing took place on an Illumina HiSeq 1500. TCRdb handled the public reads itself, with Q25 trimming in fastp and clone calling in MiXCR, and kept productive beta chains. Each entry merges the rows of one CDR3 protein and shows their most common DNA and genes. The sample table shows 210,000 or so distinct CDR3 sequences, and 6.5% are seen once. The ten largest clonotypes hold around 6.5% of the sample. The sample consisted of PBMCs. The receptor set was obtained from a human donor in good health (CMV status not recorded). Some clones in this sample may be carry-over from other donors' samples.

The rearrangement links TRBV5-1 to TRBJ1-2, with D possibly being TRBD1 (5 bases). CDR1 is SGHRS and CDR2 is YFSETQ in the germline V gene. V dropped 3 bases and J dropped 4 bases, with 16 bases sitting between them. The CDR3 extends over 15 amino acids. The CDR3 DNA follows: TGCGCCAGCAGCTGGGGCGGGCGAGAAAGCTATGGCTACACCTTC. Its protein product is CASSWGGRESYGYTF.

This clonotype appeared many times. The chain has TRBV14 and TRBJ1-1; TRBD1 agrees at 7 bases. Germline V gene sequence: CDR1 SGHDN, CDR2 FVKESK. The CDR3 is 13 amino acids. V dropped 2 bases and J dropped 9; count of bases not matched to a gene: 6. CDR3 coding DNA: TGTGCCAGCAGCCAACTTCCGGGACAGAAAGCTTTCTTT. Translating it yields CASSQLPGQKAFF.

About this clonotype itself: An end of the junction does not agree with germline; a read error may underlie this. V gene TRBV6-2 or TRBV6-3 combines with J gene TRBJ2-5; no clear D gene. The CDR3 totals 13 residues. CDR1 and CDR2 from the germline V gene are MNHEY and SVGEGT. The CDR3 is CASSYSTSPSRLF. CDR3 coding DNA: TGTGCCAGCAGTTACTCGACCTCACCCTCAAGGCTCTTC.

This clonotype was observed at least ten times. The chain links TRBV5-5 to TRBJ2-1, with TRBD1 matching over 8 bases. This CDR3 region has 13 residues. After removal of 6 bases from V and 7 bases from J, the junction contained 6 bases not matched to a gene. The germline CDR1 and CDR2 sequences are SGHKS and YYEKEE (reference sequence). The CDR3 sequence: CASIPGQVNEQFF. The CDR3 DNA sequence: TGTGCCAGCATCCCGGGACAGGTGAATGAGCAGTTCTTC.

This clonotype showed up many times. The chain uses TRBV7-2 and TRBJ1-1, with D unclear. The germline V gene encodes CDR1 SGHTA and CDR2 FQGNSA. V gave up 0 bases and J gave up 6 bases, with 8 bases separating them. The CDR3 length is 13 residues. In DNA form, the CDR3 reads TGTGCCAGCAGCTTAGCCCCCCCCCCTGAAGCTTTCTTT. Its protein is CASSLAPPPEAFF. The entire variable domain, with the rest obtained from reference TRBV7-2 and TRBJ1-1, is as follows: GAGVSQSPSNKVTEKGKDVELRCDPISGHTALYWYRQSLGQGLEFLIYFQGNSAPDKSGLPSDRFSAERTGGSVSTLTIQRTQQEDSAVYLCASSLAPPPEAFFGQGTRLTVV.

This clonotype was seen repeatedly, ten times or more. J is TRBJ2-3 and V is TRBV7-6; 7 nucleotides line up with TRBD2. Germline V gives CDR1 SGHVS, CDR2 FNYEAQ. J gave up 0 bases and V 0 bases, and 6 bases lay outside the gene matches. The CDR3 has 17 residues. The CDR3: CASSLALRGTSTDTQYF. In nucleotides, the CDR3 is TGTGCCAGCAGCTTAGCGTTGCGGGGGACTAGCACAGATACGCAGTATTTT.

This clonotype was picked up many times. This CDR3 reads CASSQEGQRLMNTEAFF. The CDR3 DNA reads as TGTGCCAGCAGCCAAGAAGGGCAGCGCCTAATGAACACTGAAGCTTTCTTT. The rearrangement links TRBV4-2 to TRBJ1-1; D is unclear. This CDR3 contains 17 residues. V lost 0 bases to trimming and J lost 0 bases, with 14 bases between them. Germline lookup yields CDR1 LGHNA and CDR2 YNFKEQ.

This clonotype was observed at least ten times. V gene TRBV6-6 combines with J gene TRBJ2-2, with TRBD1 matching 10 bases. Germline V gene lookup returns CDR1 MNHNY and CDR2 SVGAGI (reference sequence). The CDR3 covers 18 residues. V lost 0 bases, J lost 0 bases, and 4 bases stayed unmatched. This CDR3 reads CASSYSRTGGPNTGELFF. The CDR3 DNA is TGTGCCAGCAGTTACTCCAGGACAGGGGGTCCGAACACCGGGGAGCTGTTTTTT.

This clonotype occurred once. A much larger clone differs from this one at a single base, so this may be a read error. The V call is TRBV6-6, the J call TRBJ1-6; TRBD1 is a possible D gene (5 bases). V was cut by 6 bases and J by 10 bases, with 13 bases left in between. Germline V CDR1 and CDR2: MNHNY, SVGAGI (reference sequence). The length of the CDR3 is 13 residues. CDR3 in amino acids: CASRKTVDSPLHF. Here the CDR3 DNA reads TGTGCCAGCAGGAAGACAGTTGACTCACCCCTCCACTTT.

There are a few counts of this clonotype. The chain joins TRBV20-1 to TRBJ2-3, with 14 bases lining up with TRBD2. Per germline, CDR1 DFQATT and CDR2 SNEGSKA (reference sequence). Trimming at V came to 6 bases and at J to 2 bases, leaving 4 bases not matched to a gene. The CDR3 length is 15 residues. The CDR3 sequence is CSAPTSGGATDTQYF. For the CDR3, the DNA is TGCAGTGCACCGACTAGCGGGGGGGCCACAGATACGCAGTATTTT.

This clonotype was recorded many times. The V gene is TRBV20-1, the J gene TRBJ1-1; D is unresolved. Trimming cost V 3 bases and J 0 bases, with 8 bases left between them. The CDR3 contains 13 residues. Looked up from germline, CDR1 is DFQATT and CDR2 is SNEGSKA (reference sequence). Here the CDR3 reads CSARLQMNTEAFF. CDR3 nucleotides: TGCAGTGCTAGGTTACAGATGAACACTGAAGCTTTCTTT.

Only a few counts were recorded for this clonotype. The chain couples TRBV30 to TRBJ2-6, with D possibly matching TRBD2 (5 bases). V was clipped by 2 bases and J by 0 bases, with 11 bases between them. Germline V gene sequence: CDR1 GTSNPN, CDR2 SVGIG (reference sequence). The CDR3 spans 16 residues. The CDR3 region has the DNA TGTGCCTGGAGTAAAGGAGGATCCTCTGGGGCCAACGTCCTGACTTTC. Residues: CAWSKGGSSGANVLTF. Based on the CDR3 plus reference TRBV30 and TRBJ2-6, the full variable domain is SQTIHQWPATLVQPVGSPLSLECTVEGTSNPNLYWYRQAAGRGLQLLFYSVGIGQISSEVPQNLSASRPQDRQFILSSKKLLLSDSGFYLCAWSKGGSSGANVLTFGAGSRLTVL.

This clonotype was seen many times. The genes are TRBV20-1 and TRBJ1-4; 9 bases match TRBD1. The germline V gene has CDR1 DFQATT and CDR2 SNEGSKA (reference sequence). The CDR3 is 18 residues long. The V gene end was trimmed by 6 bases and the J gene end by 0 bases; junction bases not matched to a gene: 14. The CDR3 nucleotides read TGCAGTGCGCCCGTGACCGGGACAGGGAAAACAACTAATGAAAAACTGTTTTTT. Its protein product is CSAPVTGTGKTTNEKLFF.

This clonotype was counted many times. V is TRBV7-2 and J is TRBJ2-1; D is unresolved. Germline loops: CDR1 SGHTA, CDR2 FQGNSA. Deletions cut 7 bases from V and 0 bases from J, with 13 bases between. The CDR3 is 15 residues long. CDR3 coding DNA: TGTGCCAGCATCCCCGACTCAAGCTCCTACAATGAGCAGTTCTTC. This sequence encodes CASIPDSSSYNEQFF.

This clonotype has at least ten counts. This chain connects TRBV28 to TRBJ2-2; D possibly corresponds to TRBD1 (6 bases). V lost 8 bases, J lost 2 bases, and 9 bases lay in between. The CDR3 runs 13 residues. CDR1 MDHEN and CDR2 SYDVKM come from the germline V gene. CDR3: CASWGHNTGELFF. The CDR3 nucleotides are TGTGCCAGCTGGGGACACAACACCGGGGAGCTGTTTTTT. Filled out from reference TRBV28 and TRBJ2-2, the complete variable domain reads DVKVTQSSRYLVKRTGEKVFLECVQDMDHENMFWYRQDPGLGLRLIYFSYDVKMKEKGDIPEGYSVSREKKERFSLILESASTNQTSMYLCASWGHNTGELFFGEGSRLTVL.